The 21 T cell receptor beta chains in this list originate from one sample, sequenced in a study of beta chain features in type 1 diabetes. The authors reverse transcribed all of the isolated RNA, so sequencing captured expressed TCRB transcripts. Sequencing used immunoSEQ multiplex PCR; TCRdb keeps in-frame clones, though not all of them. The profile shows approximately 15,000 clones, about 70% of them singletons. The study, taken as a whole, reports: Shorter TCRB CDR3s, moderately but significantly so, marked every one of the four CD4+ subsets in Type 1 diabetes patients.

These receptors lack a known antigen. The sequencing sample was made of Tregs from blood. The receptors shown here come from a man aged 25 to 40 with type 1 diabetes.

V gene TRBV11-2 combines with J gene TRBJ2-1, with 7 bases aligning to TRBD2. This CDR3 contains 13 residues. CDR1 is SGHAT, CDR2 FQNNGV, per germline. With V trimmed by 1 base and J by 10 bases, 4 bases remained unmatched. CDR3 sequence (DNA): TGTGCCAGCAGCTTAGTAACCGGGAGGGAGCAGTTCTTC. Its translation: CASSLVTGREQFF.

The rearrangement uses TRBV25-1 and TRBJ1-1; 7 nucleotides agree with TRBD1. The CDR3 length is 18 residues. The junction had 17 bases not matched to a gene; V was cut back by 6 bases and J by 1 base. Germline-derived CDR1 and CDR2 are MGHDK and SYGVNS. The CDR3 reads CASSPSASRGSWNTEAFF. The DNA for the CDR3 is TGTGCCAGCAGCCCGAGCGCAAGCAGGGGGAGTTGGAACACTGAAGCTTTCTTT.

This clone was seen a single time. V and J are TRBV29-1 and TRBJ2-5, with TRBD1 matching over 7 bases. This CDR3 is built from 13 residues. The V gene's germline CDR1 is SQVTM and CDR2 ANQGSEA. Trimming took 5 bases from V and 5 from J; bases not matched to a gene: 8. The CDR3 is CSVSPTGWETQYF. CDR3 sequence (DNA): TGCAGCGTTTCCCCGACAGGGTGGGAGACCCAGTACTTC.

The chain has TRBV7-6 and TRBJ1-6; unclear D gene. CDR1 and CDR2 from the germline V gene are SGHVS and FNYEAQ. The CDR3 totals 15 residues. V was clipped by 0 bases and J by 6 bases, with 9 bases between them. The CDR3, as DNA: TGTGCCAGCAGCTTAGCTGTAGCTCCTAATTCACCCCTCCACTTT. Protein: CASSLAVAPNSPLHF. The complete variable domain, with remaining parts taken from reference TRBV7-6 and TRBJ1-6, reads GAGVSQSPRYKVTKRGQDVALRCDPISGHVSLYWYRQALGQGPEFLTYFNYEAQQDKSGLPNDRFSAERPEGSISTLTIQRTEQRDSAMYRCASSLAVAPNSPLHFGNGTRLTVT.

The chain joins TRBV2 to TRBJ1-6; D unresolved. Looked up from germline, CDR1 is SNHLY and CDR2 is FYNNEI. V gave up 1 base and J gave up 17 bases, with 9 bases separating them. CDR3 size: 11 residues. CDR3: CASSEVRGFHF. In DNA form, the CDR3 reads TGTGCCAGCAGTGAAGTTCGAGGGTTCCACTTT.

The chain links TRBV19 to TRBJ2-5; TRBD1 matches 7 bases. The DNA end is a closer match to TRBJ2-7, so the J assignment may be wrong. There are 13 residues in the CDR3. The germline CDR1 and CDR2 sequences are LNHDA and SQIVND (reference sequence). This chain's CDR3 is CASSLQHRGEQYF. The DNA of the CDR3 is TGTGCCAGTAGTCTTCAACACAGGGGCGAGCAGTACTTC.

This clone appeared a few times. The V call is TRBV5-1, the J call TRBJ1-1; D is perhaps TRBD1 (6 bases). The CDR3 is 16 residues long. Germline CDR1 SGHRS, CDR2 YFSETQ. Between the trimmed V and J ends, which lost 0 bases and 0 bases, there was a span of 12 bases. The CDR3 here is CASSLAGGQLNTEAFF. Written as DNA, the CDR3 is TGCGCCAGCAGCTTGGCAGGAGGACAGTTGAACACTGAAGCTTTCTTT.

The genes are TRBV30 and TRBJ1-1; tentatively, D is TRBD1 (5 bases). CDR3 length: 13 residues. The germline CDR1 and CDR2 sequences are GTSNPN and SVGIG (reference sequence). Trimming cost V 3 bases and J 2 bases, with 10 bases left between them. CDR3 loop: CAWSSGGNTEAFF. For the CDR3, the DNA is TGTGCCTGGAGCTCCGGGGGAAACACTGAAGCTTTCTTT.

The DNA of the CDR3 is TGCGCCAGCAGTTCCCGGGACAGGGGGTACGGAGATACGCAGTATTTT. Translated, it gives CASSSRDRGYGDTQYF. V usage is TRBV10-1 and J usage is TRBJ2-3; 11 nucleotides align to TRBD1. The germline CDR1 and CDR2 sequences are WNHNN and SYGVQD (reference sequence). CDR3 length: 16 amino acids. Trimming at V came to 5 bases and at J to 5 bases, leaving 9 bases not matched to a gene.

This CDR3 reads CASSQIVTGGAGANVLTF. The CDR3 DNA reads as TGCGCCAGCAGCCAAATCGTCACAGGGGGCGCTGGGGCCAACGTCCTGACTTTC. This chain links TRBV4-1 with TRBJ2-6; 9 bases are a match to TRBD1. V trimming: 2 bases; J trimming: 2 bases; junction bases outside the gene matches: 7. Germline CDR1 is MGHRA and CDR2 is YSYEKL. CDR3 length: 18 residues.

J is TRBJ1-1 and V is TRBV6-5, with D unresolved. This CDR3 region has 13 residues. Between the trimmed V and J ends, which lost 6 bases and 6 bases, there was a span of 14 bases. The germline V gene encodes CDR1 MNHEY and CDR2 SVGAGI. Written as DNA, the CDR3 is TGTGCCAGCAGATCCCCGGGGAGGTCTGAAGCTTTCTTT. Encoded protein: CASRSPGRSEAFF.

This clone was picked up a small number of times. This chain joins TRBV2 and TRBJ1-3, with D unresolved. Germline V gives CDR1 SNHLY, CDR2 FYNNEI. V was shortened by 4 bases and J by 0 bases, with 10 bases between the two germline ends. CDR3 length: 15 amino acids. The CDR3 loop is CASSAQSSSGNTIYF. CDR3 in DNA: TGTGCCAGCAGTGCCCAGTCTAGCTCTGGAAACACCATATATTTT.

As regards this clone: One end of the junction varies from germline; a read error may be responsible. V and J are TRBV12-5 and TRBJ1-2; maybe TRBD1 (6 bases). Germline V lookup: CDR1 LGHNT, CDR2 FRNRAP. This CDR3 region has 12 residues. CDR3: CASGLGAGGYTF. The DNA of the CDR3 is TGTGCTAGTGGGTTGGGGGCGGGAGGCTACACCTTC.

This chain links TRBV7-9 with TRBJ2-1; 10 bases are a match to TRBD1. The CDR3 spans 15 residues. V lost 7 bases to trimming and J lost 7 bases; unmatched junction nucleotides: 10. Germline V CDR1 and CDR2: SEHNR, FQNEAQ (reference sequence). CDR3 in amino acids: CASTLGTGELNEQFF. CDR3 nucleotide sequence: TGTGCCAGCACCCTGGGGACAGGGGAATTGAATGAGCAGTTCTTC.

This chain links TRBV2 with TRBJ2-7; D remains unclear. There are 14 residues in the CDR3. V shed 11 bases and J shed 4 bases, with 21 bases lying between them. The germline V gene has CDR1 SNHLY and CDR2 FYNNEI. The DNA of the CDR3 is TGTGCCTCAGTTTCCCGGGTCTTTCCGTACGAGCAGTACTTC. Amino acid sequence: CASVSRVFPYEQYF.

This clone was seen a handful of times. The chain has TRBV10-3 and TRBJ1-4, with D maybe TRBD1 (6 bases). Germline values: CDR1 ENHRY, CDR2 SYGVKD. This CDR3 is 14 amino acids long. Trimming took off 6 bases at V and 11 bases at J, with 19 bases between the two ends. The CDR3 DNA sequence: TGTGCCATCAGCCCTACAGGGTTAGGGGAGAAACTGTTTTTT. The encoded protein is CAISPTGLGEKLFF.

This rearrangement joins TRBV10-3 to TRBJ2-2; no reliable D call. Germline V gives CDR1 ENHRY, CDR2 SYGVKD. CDR3 size: 14 residues. Trimming removed 0 bases at V and 2 bases at J, with 4 bases between. The CDR3 DNA reads TGTGCCATCAGTGAGTCGCTAAACACCGGGGAGCTGTTTTTT. Translating gives CAISESLNTGELFF.

The chain is built from TRBV2 and TRBJ1-5; tentative D call: TRBD1 (6 bases). V lost 6 bases to trimming and J lost 1 base, with 13 bases between them. In germline, CDR1 is SNHLY, CDR2 FYNNEI. The CDR3 runs 15 residues. The CDR3 nucleotides read TGTGCCAGCAGAAAACAGGGTATAAGCAATCAGCCCCAGCATTTT. It encodes CASRKQGISNQPQHF.

The chain combines TRBV29-1 with TRBJ1-1; 10 positions match TRBD1. The CDR3 contains 14 residues. Germline V CDR1 and CDR2: SQVTM, ANQGSEA. V shed 2 bases, J shed 5 bases, and the junction held 5 bases outside the gene matches. CDR3 loop: CSVELRTGGTEAFF. CDR3 DNA sequence: TGCAGCGTTGAACTAAGGACAGGGGGGACTGAAGCTTTCTTT.

The rearrangement uses TRBV5-1 and TRBJ2-1, with 8 bases that match TRBD1. The V gene end was trimmed by 4 bases and the J gene end by 5 bases; junction bases not matched to a gene: 14. The CDR3 sequence is 17 residues long. Germline V gives CDR1 SGHRS, CDR2 YFSETQ. This CDR3 reads CASSAGQGFRTDNEQFF. CDR3 coding DNA: TGCGCCAGCAGCGCCGGACAGGGATTCAGGACAGACAATGAGCAGTTCTTC.

The V call is TRBV2, the J call TRBJ1-1; TRBD1 aligns across 8 bases. The V gene end was trimmed by 6 bases and the J gene end by 0 bases; junction bases not matched to a gene: 0. Germline V lookup: CDR1 SNHLY, CDR2 FYNNEI. The CDR3 totals 13 residues. DNA of the CDR3: TGTGCCAGCAGACAGGGGGTGAACACTGAAGCTTTCTTT. Protein sequence: CASRQGVNTEAFF.